This TCR beta chain appears in the sequencing data of a study of low-dose radiotherapy and immunotherapy resistance in tumors. For the study at large: Dosing for Cohort 2 consisted of 1 Gy per fraction every two weeks, reaching a total of 13 Gy over 26 weeks. Patients took oral aspirin 300 mg daily for four cycles from cycle 1 day 1.

The CDR3 is made up of 16 amino acids. Time point specified: after trial treatment. Treatment of the sample: LDRT plus nivolumab, ipilimumab, low-dose cyclophosphamide and aspirin (RACIN trial). Solid tumors that lacked tumor-infiltrating lymphocytes and were advanced were present in eligible patients. Both TCRalpha and TCRbeta chains were reverse transcribed with V-gene-specific primers. For amplifying TCRs, the PCR ran for about 22 cycles with Phusion, which was used together with a constant-region primer and the adapter on the V primers. In TCRdb, the reads were re-called with MiXCR into one record per CDR3 protein. The data contain fewer than 50,000 distinct CDR3 sequences, less than 30% of them singletons. About this clonotype: This sequence is one base from a far larger clone and is likely a read error.

The chain links TRBV5-3 to TRBJ2-1; tentative D call: TRBD2 (5 bases). TRBV5-3 is an open reading frame, and its role is uncertain. This TCR came from a male donor with prostate cancer. Specimen: PBMCs, collected after low-dose radiotherapy plus immunotherapy. CDR3 sequence (DNA): TGTGCCAGCAGCTCCCCGGGGATAGCCCCCTACAATGAGCAGTTCTTC. Translating gives CASSSPGIAPYNEQFF.